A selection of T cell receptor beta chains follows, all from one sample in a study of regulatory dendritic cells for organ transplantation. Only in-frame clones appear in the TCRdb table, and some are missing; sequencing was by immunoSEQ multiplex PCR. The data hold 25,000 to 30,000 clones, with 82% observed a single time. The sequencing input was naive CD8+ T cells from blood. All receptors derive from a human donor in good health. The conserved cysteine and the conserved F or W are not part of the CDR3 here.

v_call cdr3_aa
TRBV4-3 ASSQGQGVAYEQY
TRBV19 ASSVGLSYEQY
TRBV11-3 ASSLSRATEAF
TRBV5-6 ASSLDTGRAAYNEQF
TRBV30 AWTHGVGLFYGYT
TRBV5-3 ARSLEGRDSKTDTQY
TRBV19 ASSINWGRAPGNTIY
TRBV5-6 ASSLAPVGETQY
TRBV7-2 ASSLGREGPDEAF
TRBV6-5 ASSRTGKGDGYT
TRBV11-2 ASSETGYEQY
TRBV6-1 ASSELGAGELF
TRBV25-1 ASSVRGGKETQY
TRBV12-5 ASGFRTGGETEAF
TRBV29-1 SVEDPSAGLHNEQF
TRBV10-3 AISDGDRDVGQPQH
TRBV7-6 ASSLALGDTQPQH
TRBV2 AQTGTGAVGYT
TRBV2 ASMEEVRRRRSEAF
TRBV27 ASSSAWTDFTDTQY
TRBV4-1 ASSQESGGRGNYGYT
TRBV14 ASSQEYSYNSPLH
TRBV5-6 ASSLRDRVGTEAF
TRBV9 ASSARTGGYNTIY
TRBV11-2 ASSLAGTGNEQY
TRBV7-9 ASSPTRSGETQY
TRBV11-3 ASSPDLAGGEQF
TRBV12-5 ASGLRGGPTGELF
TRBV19 ASSTNRGGNQPQH
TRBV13 ASSLEQGQGSSPLH
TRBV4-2 ASSQEGGGYYEQY
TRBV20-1 SVGQGTEAF
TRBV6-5 ASSYSIEETQY
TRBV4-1 ASSHGTGAYEQY
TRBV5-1 ASSLAPGAMNTEAF
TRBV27 ASSLRLAGANTGELF
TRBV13 ASSLGKRREQY
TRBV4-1 ASSQEITGKETNTEAF
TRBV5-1 ASSFGQGSTEAF
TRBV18 ASSPPPGGYNEQF
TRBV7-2 ASSPGETQY
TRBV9 ASSVGSSPNTEAF